This T cell receptor beta chain stems from a study of cytomegalovirus exposure and HLA in healthy donors. In the study overall: Earlier findings included approximately 120 million unique TCR beta sequences obtained from about 170 million T cells.

Both 60 Vbeta primers and 13 Jbeta primers went into the PCR. The assay was immunoSEQ multiplex PCR, and TCRdb's table has in-frame clones only and misses some. This table holds some 170,000 clones, 80% to 90% found once. The CDR3 loop spans 16 amino acids. Trimming took 1 base from V and 2 from J, leaving 15 bases between them. Germline V gives CDR1 SGHNT, CDR2 YYREEE (reference sequence). With respect to this clone: Its antigen is currently unknown.

Study outcomes and limitations: Earlier results showed most TCR beta V segments being productive about 87% or about 30% of the time.

The TCR originated in a woman aged 18-29 years in good health and CMV-seronegative. The specimen sequenced was PBMCs. The chain combines TRBV5-4 with TRBJ1-1; the D gene is possibly TRBD1 (6 bases). For the CDR3, the DNA is TGTGCCAGCAGCTTGAGGACTCGACAGGATAACACTGAAGCTTTCTTT. Translated, it gives CASSLRTRQDNTEAFF.